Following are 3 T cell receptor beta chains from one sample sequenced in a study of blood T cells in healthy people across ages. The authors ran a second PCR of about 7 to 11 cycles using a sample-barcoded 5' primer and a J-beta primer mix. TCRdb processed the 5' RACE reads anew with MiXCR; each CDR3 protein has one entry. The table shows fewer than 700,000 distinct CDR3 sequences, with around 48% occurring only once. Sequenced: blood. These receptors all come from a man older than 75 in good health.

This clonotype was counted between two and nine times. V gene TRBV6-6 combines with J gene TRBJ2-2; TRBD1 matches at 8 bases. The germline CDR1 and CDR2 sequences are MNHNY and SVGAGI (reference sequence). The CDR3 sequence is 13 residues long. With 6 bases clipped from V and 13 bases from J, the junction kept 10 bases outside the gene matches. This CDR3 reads CASRRTGKGWLFF. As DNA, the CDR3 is TGTGCCAGCAGGCGGACAGGGAAGGGTTGGCTGTTTTTT.

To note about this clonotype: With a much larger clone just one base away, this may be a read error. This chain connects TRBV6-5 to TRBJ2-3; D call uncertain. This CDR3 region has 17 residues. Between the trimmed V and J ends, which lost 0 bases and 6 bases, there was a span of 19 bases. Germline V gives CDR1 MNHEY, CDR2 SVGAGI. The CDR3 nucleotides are TGTGCCAGCAGTTACTCGAAATCCAGGCTAACGGGCGATACGCAGTATTTT. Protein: CASSYSKSRLTGDTQYF.

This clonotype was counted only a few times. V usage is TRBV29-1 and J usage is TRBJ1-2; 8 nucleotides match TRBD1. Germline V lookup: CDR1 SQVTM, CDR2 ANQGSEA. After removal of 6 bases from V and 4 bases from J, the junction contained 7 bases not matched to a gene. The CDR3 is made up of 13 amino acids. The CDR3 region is CSVSTGVPYGYTF. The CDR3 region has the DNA TGCAGCGTATCGACAGGGGTGCCCTATGGCTACACCTTC.